This TCR beta chain was sequenced during a study of OX40 agonist ivuxolimab in advanced cancers. Notes on the research overall: Ivuxolimab was an agonistic, fully human IgG2 monoclonal antibody directed against OX40 (CD134), a costimulatory receptor. Intravenous ivuxolimab was administered to patients every 2 weeks at six dose levels: 0.01, 0.1, 0.3, 1.5, 3 and 10 mg/kg. Of the approximately 50 patients in dose escalation, around 20 had hepatocellular carcinoma, approximately 15 had melanoma, 9 had renal cell carcinoma and 9 had head and neck cancer. A male proportion of 82.7% and a mean age of 60 years, ranging from about 20 to 79, were recorded for the dose-escalation cohort. Prior anti-PD-1, anti-PD-L1 or anti-CTLA-4 therapy was permitted, and checkpoint inhibitors had been received by roughly two fifths of dose-escalation patients. Partial responses occurred in three dose-escalation patients: two with cutaneous melanoma and one with hepatocellular carcinoma. Peripheral TCRbeta sequencing was intended to test whether TCR sequence diversity was altered and clonal T-cell expansion was caused by ivuxolimab. The paper describes the monotherapy dose-escalation part (N = 52 patients) of the phase I trial of ivuxolimab. What the study reported, not specific to this receptor: After ivuxolimab, expanded clones were on average more numerous among CD8+ T cells than among CD4+ T cells. Partial responders in the 0.1-3.0 mg/kg groups had among the lowest normalized peripheral clonal expansion, especially among CD8+ T cells. At doses from 0.1 to 3.0 mg/kg, clonal expansion was seen in both CD4+ and CD8+ blood T cells between baseline and week 6. Antigen specificity was not determined for the clonally expanded peripheral T cells. Low levels of normalized T-cell clonal expansion were also seen in some patients who did not respond.

The CDR3 runs 14 residues from the cysteine to the phenylalanine. CDR3 DNA is the only sequence kept; it has 42 bases, read in frame from the first base. Based on the germline V gene, the CDR1 and CDR2 sequences are SGHDT and YYEEEE. The V and J ends are trimmed by 4 bases and 4 bases, leaving 15 bases between them. Patients with a history of autoimmune disease or receiving systemic immunosuppression were excluded from the trial. Peripheral blood for TCR sequencing was collected from all dose cohorts at baseline, on cycle 4 day 1, and on cycle 7 day 1. Samples were obtained from an open-label, multicenter, first-in-human phase I dose-escalation trial of ivuxolimab. Adults with locally advanced or metastatic melanoma, renal cell carcinoma, hepatocellular carcinoma or head and neck squamous cell carcinoma were enrolled in the trial. Before TCR sequencing, CD4+ T cells and CD8+ T cells were sorted from peripheral blood as separate populations.

To sequence the TCRbeta CDR3 region, genomic DNA was isolated from the sorted cells. TCRbeta CDR3 regions were sequenced using the immunoSEQ Assay. TCRdb retrieved this table from immuneACCESS and kept in-frame rearrangements only. Not all clones are present; in checked studies, unresolved V genes account for under half, and no reason is known for the remainder. The sample yields 55,000 to 60,000 clones; just under 85% were counted once. The top ten hold approximately 2.5% of the sample. Comments on this clone: No antigen is known for it. No base quality information exists; no much larger clone differs at one position.

The rearrangement combines TRBV5-6 with TRBJ2-7; possibly the D gene is TRBD1, per 6 matching bases. The sample was CD4+ or CD8+ T cells sorted from blood, taken in a trial of the OX40 agonist ivuxolimab. This receptor was obtained from an adult with an advanced solid tumor such as melanoma, head and neck, liver or kidney cancer. Here is the DNA: TGTGCCAGCAGCCCCGGGGACACGGGTTACGAGCAGTACTTC. This yields the protein CASSPGDTGYEQYF.